Each of the 18 T cell receptor beta chains below was sequenced from the same sample in a study of post-analysis software for immune sequencing data. Findings and limits, study-wide: When patients were compared with controls, about five TRBV segments were more frequent, TRBV5-6, TRBV5-1 and TRBV20-1 among them.

Unique molecular identifiers were built into the TCR beta cDNA libraries. TCRdb re-analysed the PCR reads in MiXCR, keeping a single row per CDR3 protein. The sample yields about 190,000 distinct CDR3 sequences, approximately 29% seen once. No antigen has been assigned to these receptors. The sample was blood. These receptor sequences come from a girl under 18 with multiple sclerosis.

The chain combines TRBV12-3 or TRBV12-4 with TRBJ2-5, with unresolved D. This CDR3 is 13 amino acids long. Trimming pared 1 base from V and 7 bases from J, leaving 10 bases between. CDR3 protein: CASSLGLKGTQYF. The CDR3 coding sequence is TGTGCCAGCAGTTTAGGCCTCAAAGGGACCCAGTACTTC.

The CDR3 reads CASSRRLAGGPVADTQYF. The DNA of the CDR3 is TGTGCCAGCAGCCGGAGATTAGCGGGGGGGCCGGTCGCAGATACGCAGTATTTT. This chain joins TRBV12-3 or TRBV12-4 and TRBJ2-3; TRBD2 matches 11 bases. The ends lost 6 bases at V and 4 bases at J; junction bases unmatched: 15. CDR3 length: 18 amino acids.

As for this clonotype: This may stem from a read error, because a much larger clone lies one nucleotide away. This rearrangement joins TRBV29-1 to TRBJ2-5; TRBD1 might be the D (6 bases). The closer fit of TRBJ2-7 to the DNA end suggests the J call may be wrong. The germline V gene has CDR1 SQVTM and CDR2 ANQGSEA. The CDR3 length is 12 residues. As DNA, the CDR3 is TGCAGCGGGCTAAGGGGGACCTACGAGCAGTACTTC. It is translated as CSGLRGTYEQYF.

The chain recombines TRBV29-1 with TRBJ2-3, with 14 bases matching TRBD2. CDR3 length: 18 amino acids. Germline trimming cut 1 base from V and 0 bases from J; bases unmatched to any gene: 6. Germline V gives CDR1 SQVTM, CDR2 ANQGSEA. The CDR3 here is CSVEGGTSGGVSTDTQYF. CDR3 nucleotide sequence: TGCAGCGTTGAAGGGGGGACTAGCGGGGGAGTTAGCACAGATACGCAGTATTTT.

This clonotype was observed a few times. V gene TRBV5-1 combines with J gene TRBJ2-7; 7 bases match TRBD1. CDR1 is SGHRS, CDR2 YFSETQ, per germline. The J segment lost 2 bases and the V segment lost 3 bases, leaving 2 bases of the junction unmatched. The CDR3 length is 13 residues. CDR3 nucleotides: TGCGCCAGCAGCTCCGGGACAGCCTACGAGCAGTACTTC. Protein product: CASSSGTAYEQYF.

Notes on this clonotype: The DNA is left out, because the CDR3 cannot be placed on it with certainty; the CDR3 is given as TCRdb lists it. The chain couples TRBV27 to TRBJ2-5; TRBD2 is the table's D call and was not checked against the DNA. Germline CDR1 is MNHEY and CDR2 is SMNVEV (reference sequence). The CDR3 adds up to 19 amino acids, both ends counted. CDR3: CASSLWGSGSRRAQETRYF.

In this sample, this clonotype turned up once. J is TRBJ1-1 and V is TRBV15, with D maybe TRBD1 (5 bases). The CDR3 totals 13 residues. Germline CDR1 LNHNV, CDR2 YYDKDF (reference sequence). Trimming took off 0 bases at V and 8 bases at J, with 10 bases between the two ends. The DNA for the CDR3 is TGTGCCACCAGCAGAGATCAAGGGGAGGAAGCTTTCTTT. This translates into CATSRDQGEEAFF.

This clonotype was counted at least ten times. The chain combines TRBV25-1 with TRBJ2-5; TRBD1 aligns across 10 bases. The V gene end was trimmed by 5 bases and the J gene end by 2 bases; junction bases not matched to a gene: 5. The CDR3 totals 15 residues. Germline CDR1 is MGHDK and CDR2 is SYGVNS. The CDR3 is CASSQPGQGQETQYF. Written as DNA, the CDR3 is TGTGCCAGCAGTCAACCGGGACAGGGGCAAGAGACCCAGTACTTC.

V gene TRBV28 combines with J gene TRBJ2-5; 9 positions agree with TRBD2. The end of the DNA fits TRBJ2-7 better, so the J call may be wrong. The CDR3 totals 15 residues. Germline V gene lookup returns CDR1 MDHEN and CDR2 SYDVKM. The CDR3 DNA reads TGTGCCAGCAGTTTCCAAGTAGCGGGAGCGGCCGAGCAGTACTTC. Protein product: CASSFQVAGAAEQYF.

The sample holds a few counts of this clonotype. V gene TRBV5-1 combines with J gene TRBJ1-1; D perhaps matches TRBD1 (6 bases). CDR3 length: 13 amino acids. Looked up from germline, CDR1 is SGHRS and CDR2 is YFSETQ. V dropped 0 bases and J dropped 8 bases, with 11 bases sitting between them. The CDR3 DNA reads TGCGCCAGCAGCTTGGGACAGGCCGCGGAAGCTTTCTTT. Residues: CASSLGQAAEAFF. Looking up the rest from reference TRBV5-1 and TRBJ1-1 gives the full variable domain: KAGVTQTPRYLIKTRGQQVTLSCSPISGHRSVSWYQQTPGQGLQFLFEYFSETQRNKGNFPGRFSGRQFSNSRSEMNVSTLELGDSALYLCASSLGQAAEAFFGQGTRLTVV.

The rearrangement joins TRBV6-1 to TRBJ1-2, with a tentative D call TRBD1 (5 bases). CDR3 length: 15 amino acids. V lost 2 bases and J 4 bases, leaving 14 bases between the germline ends. Per germline, CDR1 MNHNS and CDR2 SASEGT. The CDR3 nucleotides are TGTGCCAGCAGTGAATCGGGACGCGCCGGCTATGGCTACACCTTC. Its translation: CASSESGRAGYGYTF.

The CDR3 is CASSSQPIGGGRRYF. The CDR3 nucleotides are TGTGCCAGCAGCTCACAGCCGATTGGAGGCGGGAGGAGGTATTTT. The V and J genes are TRBV7-2 and TRBJ2-3, with 8 bases aligning to TRBD2. Germline V gene sequence: CDR1 SGHTA, CDR2 FQGNSA. The V gene end was trimmed by 4 bases and the J gene end by 14 bases; junction bases not matched to a gene: 17. The CDR3 covers 15 residues.

This chain connects TRBV12-3 or TRBV12-4 to TRBJ1-2; no clear D gene. The ends were cut back, 2 bases at V and 3 bases at J, with 10 bases in the middle. CDR3 length: 14 residues. The CDR3, as DNA: TGTGCCAGCAGTTTATCGGGGATTTACTATGGCTACACCTTC. Its protein is CASSLSGIYYGYTF.

Only a few counts were recorded for this clonotype. A junction boundary mismatches the germline segment, possibly from a read error. The chain recombines TRBV5-1 with TRBJ1-1; no clear D. The CDR3 is 14 amino acids. Looked up from germline, CDR1 is SGHRS and CDR2 is YFSETQ. The CDR3 is CASSVRSTNTEAFF. DNA of the CDR3: TGCGCCAGCAGCGTCCGATCGACGAACACCGAAGCTTTCTTT.

The chain has TRBV7-3 and TRBJ2-4; 7 bases are shared with TRBD1. This CDR3 contains 16 residues. Germline V lookup: CDR1 SGHTA, CDR2 FQGTGA. Trimming at V came to 6 bases and at J to 0 bases, leaving 8 bases not matched to a gene. CDR3 DNA: TGTGCCAGCAGTTTGTTGCCAGGGGGAGCCAAAAACATTCAGTACTTC. Encoded protein: CASSLLPGGAKNIQYF.

This clonotype was recorded at least ten times. The chain combines TRBV29-1 with TRBJ2-5, with no clear D. The germline V and J ends were trimmed by 3 bases and 5 bases, with 16 bases remaining between them. CDR1 is SQVTM and CDR2 is ANQGSEA in the germline V gene. The CDR3 runs 14 residues. The CDR3 loop is CSVDAGILIETQYF. The CDR3 DNA sequence: TGCAGCGTTGATGCTGGGATTCTTATTGAGACCCAGTACTTC.

This clonotype was recorded at least ten times. The chain joins TRBV20-1 to TRBJ2-7; tentative D call: TRBD1 (6 bases). Germline V gene sequence: CDR1 DFQATT, CDR2 SNEGSKA (reference sequence). V was cut by 5 bases and J by 5 bases, with 10 bases left in between. The CDR3 totals 11 residues. CDR3 bases: TGCAGTGCTCTCGGACAGCACGAGCAGTACTTC. Amino acid sequence: CSALGQHEQYF.

This clonotype has just one count. This may come from a read error, since a much larger clone is one base off. The rearrangement links TRBV15 to TRBJ2-1, with 12 bases matching TRBD2. This CDR3 has 13 amino acids. Per the germline V gene, CDR1 is LNHNV and CDR2 is YYDKDF (reference sequence). CDR3: CTTSRLAGEEQFF. In DNA form, the CDR3 reads TGTACCACCAGCCGACTAGCGGGAGAGGAGCAGTTCTTC.